These 7 T cell receptor beta chains originate from one sample sequenced in a study of T cell changes during pregnancy in multiple sclerosis (dated by TCRdb to about 2019). Library generation was performed with the immunoSEQ multiplex PCR assay. TCRdb stores this immuneACCESS table with in-frame sequences only. Part of the clones is absent; in the studies checked, under half of the shortfall reflects unresolved V genes, and no reason is known for the rest. This sample lists approximately 84,000 clones; about 95% were detected once. The ten top clones hold 2.5% of the sample. The specimen comprised peripheral blood, sampled in the third trimester of pregnancy. These receptors all come from a female donor with multiple sclerosis, enrolled in a pregnancy study.

The chain combines TRBV6-5 with TRBJ1-2; 9 bases fit TRBD1. Germline V gives CDR1 MNHEY, CDR2 SVGAGI. The ends lost 6 bases at V and 4 bases at J; junction bases unmatched: 9. CDR3 length: 15 amino acids. CDR3 in DNA: TGTGCCAGCAGGCCGGGGGACAGGGCTTTCTATGGCTACACCTTC. Translating it yields CASRPGDRAFYGYTF.

The V and J genes are TRBV6-4 and TRBJ2-3, with 10 positions matching TRBD1. The CDR3 has 15 residues. Germline lookup yields CDR1 MRHNA and CDR2 SNTAGT. The trim removed 5 bases at V and 4 bases at J, leaving 6 bases unmatched. CDR3 sequence reads: CASSPSGQGSDTQYF. DNA of the CDR3: TGTGCCAGCAGTCCGTCGGGACAGGGGTCAGATACGCAGTATTTT.

The gene calls are TRBV18 and TRBJ1-3; no definite D call. Germline V gives CDR1 KGHSH, CDR2 LQKENI. The CDR3 is made up of 13 amino acids. Deletions cut 2 bases from V and 4 bases from J, with 6 bases between. The CDR3 nucleotides are TGTGCCAGCTCACCAGAGCGGGGAAACACCATATATTTT. This gives the protein CASSPERGNTIYF.

The genes are TRBV7-2 and TRBJ2-7; possible D gene TRBD2, 5 bases. Germline lookup yields CDR1 SGHTA and CDR2 FQGNSA. This CDR3 has 15 residues. Trimming took 4 bases from V and 3 from J, leaving 16 bases between them. The CDR3 region is CASSSGERGIYEQYF. As DNA, the CDR3 is TGTGCCAGCAGCTCCGGGGAACGGGGAATCTACGAGCAGTACTTC.

The CDR3 is CASSSPPREITYNEQFF. CDR3 coding DNA: TGCGCCAGCAGCTCCCCGCCGCGGGAGATAACCTACAATGAGCAGTTCTTC. The rearrangement uses TRBV5-1 and TRBJ2-1; 7 bases map to TRBD2. The CDR3 totals 17 residues. The junction had 11 bases not matched to a gene; V was cut back by 3 bases and J by 2 bases. Germline CDR1 SGHRS, CDR2 YFSETQ.

This sequence joins TRBV27 and TRBJ1-2; 7 positions match TRBD1. Germline V gene lookup returns CDR1 MNHEY and CDR2 SMNVEV (reference sequence). The ends lost 5 bases at V and 7 bases at J; junction bases unmatched: 4. The CDR3 loop spans 12 amino acids. CDR3 DNA sequence: TGTGCCAGCAGTCTACAGGGGTCTGGCTACACCTTC. Its protein is CASSLQGSGYTF.

This sequence joins TRBV5-1 and TRBJ1-2, with D perhaps TRBD1 (5 bases). The CDR3 sequence is 13 residues long. Germline-derived CDR1 and CDR2 are SGHRS and YFSETQ. V was pared by 5 bases and J by 8 bases, with 16 bases between. Here the CDR3 reads CASRPRDGYGYTF. In DNA, the CDR3 is TGCGCCAGCAGACCCAGGGATGGGTACGGCTACACCTTC.